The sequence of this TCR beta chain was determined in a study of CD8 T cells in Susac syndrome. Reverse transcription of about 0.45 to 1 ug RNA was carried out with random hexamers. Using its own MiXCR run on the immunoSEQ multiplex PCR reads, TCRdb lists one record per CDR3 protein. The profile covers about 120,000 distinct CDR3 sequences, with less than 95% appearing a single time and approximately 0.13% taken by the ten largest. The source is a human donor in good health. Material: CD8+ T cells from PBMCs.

CDR3 sequence reads: CSGGQGAPYEQYF. Written as DNA, the CDR3 is TGCAGCGGTGGACAGGGTGCGCCCTACGAGCAGTACTTC. The chain combines TRBV29-1 with TRBJ2-7; TRBD1 matches 8 bases. Per the germline V gene, CDR1 is SQVTM and CDR2 is ANQGSEA. The CDR3 loop spans 13 amino acids. V shed 7 bases and J 2 bases; nucleotides not matched to a gene: 7.